The 13 T cell receptor beta chains in this list originate from one sample, sequenced in a study of blood T cells in healthy people across ages. A sample-barcoded 5' primer and a J-beta primer mix were used in a second PCR of roughly 7 to 11 cycles. TCRdb independently ran MiXCR on the 5' RACE reads; one entry per CDR3 protein. The profile shows roughly 720,000 distinct CDR3 sequences, about 53% of them singletons. The sequencing sample was made of blood. These receptors all stem from a man older than 75 in good health.

The chain recombines TRBV29-1 with TRBJ2-3; a weak D match, TRBD2 (6 bases). From germline, CDR1 is SQVTM and CDR2 ANQGSEA. Deletions cut 7 bases from V and 6 bases from J, with 20 bases between. This CDR3 is built from 14 residues. In DNA form, the CDR3 reads TGCAGCGGGGCCGGGACTCGCGGAACGGATACGCAGTATTTT. This translates into CSGAGTRGTDTQYF.

The chain recombines TRBV6-5 with TRBJ1-1; unclear D gene. The germline gives CDR1 MNHEY, CDR2 SVGAGI. This CDR3 contains 15 residues. V lost 7 bases and J 4 bases, leaving 19 bases between the germline ends. This CDR3 reads CASIRWLGGGTEAFF. CDR3 DNA: TGTGCCAGCATTCGGTGGCTGGGTGGAGGCACTGAAGCTTTCTTT.

For the CDR3, the DNA is TGTGCCAGCAGCTTCTTCGGGACCTACAATGAGCAGTACTTC. Protein product: CASSFFGTYNEQYF. The gene calls are TRBV7-2 and TRBJ2-5; D is possibly TRBD1 or TRBD2 (5 bases each). CDR3 size: 14 residues. V was cut by 3 bases and J by 11 bases, with 19 bases left in between. Germline V gives CDR1 SGHTA, CDR2 FQGNSA.

This clonotype occurred a few times. The gene calls are TRBV2 and TRBJ2-7, with D unclear. Per germline, CDR1 SNHLY and CDR2 FYNNEI. CDR3 length equals 14 residues. The V end was cut by 5 bases, the J end by 1 base, with 12 bases between. The CDR3 region is CASSRPTKSYEQYF. CDR3 nucleotide sequence: TGTGCCAGCAGTCGCCCGACGAAGTCCTACGAGCAGTACTTC.

The chain couples TRBV2 to TRBJ2-3; D call uncertain. There are 13 residues in the CDR3. V was clipped by 2 bases and J by 2 bases, with 5 bases between them. Germline V lookup: CDR1 SNHLY, CDR2 FYNNEI. The CDR3: CASSEYYTDTQYF. The CDR3 DNA is TGTGCCAGCAGTGAATACTACACAGATACGCAGTATTTT.

In this sample, this clonotype turned up a few times. The gene calls are TRBV2 and TRBJ2-1; no clear D. Matching the DNA end better, TRBJ2-7 makes the J call doubtful. CDR1 is SNHLY, CDR2 FYNNEI, per germline. The CDR3 runs to 13 residues. The CDR3 loop is CASSSAVYNEQYF. The CDR3 DNA follows: TGTGCCAGCAGCTCGGCAGTCTACAATGAGCAGTACTTC.

V is TRBV29-1 and J is TRBJ2-1, with 7 bases lining up with TRBD2. CDR3 length: 14 residues. Germline V gene data show CDR1 as SQVTM and CDR2 as ANQGSEA. Germline trimming cut 4 bases from V and 9 bases from J; bases unmatched to any gene: 12. Here the CDR3 DNA reads TGCAGCGTTGTAAGCCGGGAGGCCCTCGGTGAGCAGTTCTTC. Translating it yields CSVVSREALGEQFF.

The genes are TRBV29-1 and TRBJ1-2; TRBD1 might be the D (5 bases). The CDR3 sequence is 15 residues long. Germline CDR1 reads SQVTM; CDR2 reads ANQGSEA. CDR3 DNA sequence: TGCGGCACGGCCGGGACGGCTAATTTCAACTATGGCTACACCTTC. It translates to CGTAGTANFNYGYTF.

This clonotype was seen only a few times. The gene calls are TRBV6-5 and TRBJ2-6; no definite D call. The length of the CDR3 is 14 residues. V was shortened by 10 bases and J by 0 bases, with 10 bases between the two germline ends. CDR1 MNHEY and CDR2 SVGAGI come from the germline V gene. CDR3 sequence (DNA): TGTGCCACCCAGGCGGACTCTGGGGCCAACGTCCTGACTTTC. Its protein product is CATQADSGANVLTF.

The V and J genes are TRBV4-2 and TRBJ2-7; D may be TRBD1 (5 bases). There are 16 residues in the CDR3. The V end was cut by 0 bases, the J end by 7 bases, with 19 bases between. Germline V CDR1 and CDR2: LGHNA, YNFKEQ. The CDR3 DNA is TGTGCCAGCAGCCAAGAAGATAATAGGGGTAACCGGGAGCAGTACTTC. Translating it yields CASSQEDNRGNREQYF.

The table lists this clonotype with many counts. CDR3 in amino acids: CSARTPGGIETQYF. The CDR3 DNA reads TGCAGTGCTAGAACCCCCGGCGGGATTGAGACCCAGTACTTC. This chain joins TRBV20-1 and TRBJ2-5, with a tentative D call TRBD2 (6 bases). V gave up 2 bases and J gave up 5 bases, with 15 bases separating them. Germline-derived CDR1 and CDR2 are DFQATT and SNEGSKA (reference sequence). The CDR3 is 14 residues long.

The chain joins TRBV2 to TRBJ1-5; 7 nucleotides match TRBD1. This CDR3 is 14 amino acids long. Germline CDR1 is SNHLY and CDR2 is FYNNEI. V was pared by 6 bases and J by 7 bases, with 9 bases of the junction left unmatched. The CDR3 sequence is CASRETGAEQPQHF. The DNA for the CDR3 is TGTGCCAGCAGAGAAACAGGGGCGGAGCAGCCCCAGCATTTT.

The rearrangement joins TRBV4-2 to TRBJ2-1, with 15 bases fitting TRBD2. The CDR3 has 15 amino acids. The trim removed 4 bases at V and 13 bases at J, leaving 8 bases unmatched. Germline V gene data show CDR1 as LGHNA and CDR2 as YNFKEQ. The CDR3 sequence is CASSLGLAGGPLQFF. CDR3 in DNA: TGTGCCAGCAGCCTCGGACTAGCGGGAGGGCCCCTCCAGTTCTTC.